The 31 T cell receptor beta chains below all came from one sample that was sequenced in a study of blood T cells in healthy people across ages. It was with a sample-barcoded 5' primer and a J-beta primer mix that a second PCR of about 6 to 11 cycles was run. TCRdb reprocessed the 5' RACE reads via MiXCR and lists one record per CDR3 protein. The sample has 800,000 or so distinct CDR3 sequences, approximately 25% seen once. In addition, the sample was reused for a study of T cells of mothers and their children.

The sequencing sample was made of blood. These receptor sequences come from a boy aged 5-17 years in good health.

This clonotype was seen more than once but under ten times. The chain combines TRBV7-2 with TRBJ1-4; D not resolved. This CDR3 comprises 11 residues. With 4 bases removed from V and 7 bases from J, the gap between germline ends came to 4 bases. Germline CDR1 reads SGHTA; CDR2 reads FQGNSA. The CDR3 sequence: CASSSREKLFF. The CDR3 DNA reads TGTGCCAGCAGCTCCCGTGAAAAACTGTTTTTT.

The sample holds many counts of this clonotype. CDR3 DNA sequence: TGCGCCAGCAGCTTGGCCCTGGACGGCACTAATGAAAAACTGTTTTTT. This codes for CASSLALDGTNEKLFF. This chain joins TRBV5-1 and TRBJ1-4; unclear D gene. Germline CDR1 SGHRS, CDR2 YFSETQ. The ends were cut back, 0 bases at V and 2 bases at J, with 11 bases in the middle. The CDR3 length is 16 residues.

The chain recombines TRBV20-1 with TRBJ2-1; 9 bases agree with TRBD2. V was clipped by 3 bases and J by 8 bases; unmatched bases: 11. Germline V gives CDR1 DFQATT, CDR2 SNEGSKA (reference sequence). CDR3 length: 15 amino acids. CDR3 protein: CSASDGSGGSHEQFF. In nucleotides, the CDR3 is TGCAGTGCTAGTGATGGGAGCGGGGGGTCGCATGAGCAGTTCTTC.

The V gene is TRBV10-3, the J gene TRBJ2-7, with a tentative D call TRBD1 (7 bases). The CDR3 runs to 15 residues. Trimming took off 6 bases at V and 5 bases at J, with 20 bases between the two ends. Germline V gene lookup returns CDR1 ENHRY and CDR2 SYGVKD. The CDR3, as DNA: TGTGCCATCAGGCGAGGGGGCACGGAGGGGAACGAGCAGTACTTC. Amino acids: CAIRRGGTEGNEQYF.

The rearrangement uses TRBV4-3 and TRBJ2-3; D remains unclear. The CDR3 totals 16 residues. The germline gives CDR1 LGHNA, CDR2 YSLEER. Trimming cost V 0 bases and J 3 bases, with 13 bases left between them. CDR3 protein: CASSQEIGGLTDTQYF. For the CDR3, the DNA is TGCGCCAGCAGCCAAGAAATTGGTGGGCTTACAGATACGCAGTATTTT.

V usage is TRBV7-2 and J usage is TRBJ1-2, with D perhaps TRBD1 (5 bases). Deletions cut 5 bases from V and 1 base from J, with 17 bases between. This CDR3 is 16 amino acids long. Germline V gives CDR1 SGHTA, CDR2 FQGNSA. The CDR3 region is CASSPTGHRINYGYTF. The CDR3 DNA is TGTGCCAGCAGCCCTACTGGACACCGAATTAACTATGGCTACACCTTC.

The rearrangement links TRBV7-9 to TRBJ2-5; 7 bases are shared with TRBD1. Germline V lookup: CDR1 SEHNR, CDR2 FQNEAQ (reference sequence). The length of the CDR3 is 14 residues. Germline trimming cut 1 base from V and 2 bases from J; bases unmatched to any gene: 1. The CDR3 loop reads CASSLGDRQETQYF. In DNA form, the CDR3 reads TGTGCCAGCAGCTTAGGGGACAGACAAGAGACCCAGTACTTC.

The table lists this clonotype with a count of one. This rearrangement joins TRBV12-3 or TRBV12-4 to TRBJ2-3, with 8 bases aligning to TRBD1. V gave up 3 bases and J gave up 2 bases; unmatched junction bases: 7. The length of the CDR3 is 16 residues. The CDR3 coding sequence is TGTGCCAGCAGTTTCGCTGGACAGGGTTACACAGATACGCAGTATTTT. It specifies CASSFAGQGYTDTQYF.

The V gene is TRBV20-1, the J gene TRBJ2-1; D unresolved. The V end was cut by 6 bases, the J end by 3 bases, with 15 bases between. CDR3 length equals 14 residues. Per germline, CDR1 DFQATT and CDR2 SNEGSKA (reference sequence). The CDR3 DNA sequence: TGCAGTGCCACTTACCAGGCCCTCTACAATGAGCAGTTCTTC. Amino acids: CSATYQALYNEQFF.

The V and J genes are TRBV20-1 and TRBJ2-7; TRBD2 might be the D (5 bases). Germline CDR1 and CDR2: DFQATT and SNEGSKA (reference sequence). Trimming left V 4 bases short and J 4 bases short, with 23 bases between. The CDR3 runs to 16 residues. CDR3 protein: CSATPLPAHGIYEQYF. The CDR3 DNA reads as TGCAGTGCTACCCCCTTACCCGCCCACGGGATTTACGAGCAGTACTTC.

This clonotype was counted between two and nine times. The chain uses TRBV30 and TRBJ2-5; perhaps TRBD1 as D (6 bases). The J call could be wrong; TRBJ2-1 is a better fit for the DNA end. Germline V gives CDR1 GTSNPN, CDR2 SVGIG (reference sequence). The CDR3 length is 12 residues. CDR3 sequence: CAWSGQAVEQFF. The CDR3 DNA follows: TGTGCCTGGAGTGGACAGGCAGTTGAGCAGTTCTTC.

This clonotype has a handful of counts. This chain connects TRBV6-2 or TRBV6-3 to TRBJ2-7; D might be TRBD1 (5 bases). The germline gives CDR1 MNHEY, CDR2 SVGEGT. V was trimmed by 0 bases and J by 3 bases, leaving 12 bases between them. The CDR3 length is 15 residues. The CDR3 DNA reads as TGTGCCAGCAGTTACTCCCCGACAGATAACTACGAGCAGTACTTC. The encoded protein is CASSYSPTDNYEQYF.

This clonotype was found a few times. The junction departs from germline at one end; a sequencing error may be responsible. The J gene is TRBJ1-6, the V gene TRBV2; D gene uncertain. Germline V CDR1 and CDR2: SNHLY, FYNNEI. The CDR3 loop spans 15 amino acids. DNA of the CDR3: TGTGCCAGCAGTGGAGAGAGCTCCTATAATTCGCCCCTCCACTTT. This gives the protein CASSGESSYNSPLHF.

A few counts support this clonotype. V gene TRBV2 combines with J gene TRBJ2-1; D is perhaps TRBD2 (7 bases). This CDR3 is built from 13 residues. The germline gives CDR1 SNHLY, CDR2 FYNNEI. V was shortened by 2 bases and J by 13 bases, with 15 bases between the two germline ends. CDR3 bases: TGTGCCAGCAGTGAAACCCTCGGGGGGCCCCAGTTCTTC. Protein product: CASSETLGGPQFF. The full variable domain, completed using reference TRBV2 and TRBJ2-1, is EPEVTQTPSHQVTQMGQEVILRCVPISNHLYFYWYRQILGQKVEFLVSFYNNEISEKSEIFDDQFSVERPDGSNFTLKIRSTKLEDSAMYFCASSETLGGPQFFGPGTRLTVL.

The rearrangement uses TRBV3-1 and TRBJ2-3, with D possibly being TRBD2 (6 bases). This CDR3 is 15 amino acids long. Trimming shortened V by 0 bases and J by 2 bases, and 9 bases separated the two germline ends. Germline-derived CDR1 and CDR2 are LGHDT and YNNKEL (reference sequence). CDR3 in DNA: TGTGCCAGCAGCCAAGAACAGCGGGCCACAGATACGCAGTATTTT. Translated: CASSQEQRATDTQYF.

The V and J genes are TRBV20-1 and TRBJ2-5; D may correspond to TRBD1 or TRBD2 (5 bases each). Between the trimmed V and J ends, which lost 0 bases and 4 bases, there was a span of 15 bases. CDR3 length: 15 residues. The germline gives CDR1 DFQATT, CDR2 SNEGSKA (reference sequence). The DNA of the CDR3 is TGCAGTGCTAGAGACAGGGTAACCGGAGGAGAGACCCAGTACTTC. Translating gives CSARDRVTGGETQYF.

Comments on this clonotype: The junction differs from germline at one of its ends, possibly a read error. The chain is built from TRBV14 and TRBJ1-2; the match to TRBD1 covers 8 bases. CDR3 length: 13 amino acids. Germline V gives CDR1 SGHDN, CDR2 FVKESK. The CDR3 nucleotides are TGTGCCAGCAGCCAGAGACAGGGGCCGAGCTTCTCCTTC. Translation: CASSQRQGPSFSF.

This clonotype has only a few counts. V is TRBV6-5 and J is TRBJ2-1, with D perhaps matching TRBD2 (6 bases). The CDR3 has 14 amino acids. The germline V gene encodes CDR1 MNHEY and CDR2 SVGAGI. Trimming left V 7 bases short and J 4 bases short, with 14 bases between. As DNA, the CDR3 is TGTGCCAGCACCCAAGTGGGGGGATACAATGAGCAGTTCTTC. Protein: CASTQVGGYNEQFF.

This clonotype was counted a few times. This rearrangement joins TRBV12-3 or TRBV12-4 to TRBJ2-1; 7 bases match TRBD2. V shed 1 base, J shed 7 bases, and the junction held 7 bases outside the gene matches. The CDR3 runs 15 residues. This CDR3 reads CASSLGVAGVNEQFF. CDR3 sequence (DNA): TGTGCCAGCAGTTTAGGGGTAGCGGGTGTTAATGAGCAGTTCTTC.

This clonotype showed up just a few times. This sequence joins TRBV9 and TRBJ2-7; 9 positions match TRBD1. The germline CDR1 and CDR2 sequences are SGDLS and YYNGEE. V trimming: 0 bases; J trimming: 0 bases; junction bases outside the gene matches: 7. The CDR3 consists of 17 residues. CDR3 DNA: TGTGCCAGCAGCGTAGATTGGGGGACAGGGTTCTCCTACGAGCAGTACTTC. It encodes CASSVDWGTGFSYEQYF.

This clonotype was recorded a few times. The V and J genes are TRBV12-3 or TRBV12-4 and TRBJ1-2, with D uncertain. This CDR3 region has 14 residues. V lost 1 base and J lost 5, with 11 bases in between. CDR3 nucleotide sequence: TGTGCCAGCAGTTTAGTTCTGGTTTCATATGGCTACACCTTC. It yields the protein CASSLVLVSYGYTF.

The gene calls are TRBV29-1 and TRBJ2-3, with 8 bases aligning to TRBD1. The CDR3 runs 14 residues. The trim removed 6 bases at V and 4 bases at J, leaving 9 bases unmatched. CDR1 is SQVTM, CDR2 ANQGSEA, per germline. This CDR3 is CSVFNRGVSDTQYF. For the CDR3, the DNA is TGCAGCGTGTTTAACAGGGGGGTCTCAGATACGCAGTATTTT.

This clonotype was counted between two and nine times. The chain links TRBV29-1 to TRBJ2-7, with D perhaps matching TRBD2 (5 bases). The J call may not be correct, given that the DNA end is closer to TRBJ2-5. This CDR3 comprises 13 residues. Germline CDR1 and CDR2: SQVTM and ANQGSEA. CDR3 amino acids: CSVDREMQETQYF. The CDR3 coding sequence is TGCAGCGTTGACCGGGAAATGCAAGAGACCCAGTACTTC.

The chain combines TRBV2 with TRBJ1-1; D possibly corresponds to TRBD1 (6 bases). CDR1 SNHLY and CDR2 FYNNEI come from the germline V gene. The CDR3 loop spans 15 amino acids. Deletions cut 6 bases from V and 1 base from J, with 15 bases between. The CDR3 protein is CASSPRGTRNTEAFF. The CDR3 DNA is TGTGCCAGCAGCCCGAGGGGGACAAGGAACACTGAAGCTTTCTTT.

In its sample, this clonotype was seen a few times. The J gene is TRBJ2-1, the V gene TRBV5-5; no reliable D call. Germline V gene data show CDR1 as SGHKS and CDR2 as YYEKEE (reference sequence). The CDR3 is 14 residues long. V lost 2 bases and J 4 bases, leaving 10 bases between the germline ends. CDR3 in amino acids: CASSFEGIYNEQFF. The CDR3 DNA reads TGTGCCAGCAGCTTTGAAGGGATATACAATGAGCAGTTCTTC.

There are a few counts of this clonotype. The chain links TRBV28 to TRBJ2-7; the D call may be TRBD1 or TRBD2 (7 bases each). The CDR3 is made up of 17 amino acids. Trimming removed 2 bases at V and 2 bases at J, with 19 bases between. Germline CDR1 reads MDHEN; CDR2 reads SYDVKM. The CDR3 sequence is CASSLRGGQPLAYEQYF. CDR3 bases: TGTGCCAGCAGTTTAAGGGGGGGACAGCCCCTAGCCTACGAGCAGTACTTC.

The DNA for the CDR3 is TGTGCCAGCAGCTTATATGGGGGCCCCTACGAGCAGTACTTC. It translates to CASSLYGGPYEQYF. The gene calls are TRBV7-2 and TRBJ2-7; weak D call: TRBD1 (6 bases). Germline assignment: CDR1 SGHTA and CDR2 FQGNSA. The CDR3 is 14 residues long. Trimming removed 2 bases from V and 2 bases from J, with 10 bases in between.

This clonotype was seen a few times. This chain connects TRBV13 to TRBJ2-5, with D perhaps being TRBD1 or TRBD2 (7 bases each). V was clipped by 1 base and J by 4 bases, with 16 bases between them. Germline V gene sequence: CDR1 PRHDT, CDR2 FYEKMQ (reference sequence). The CDR3 is made up of 16 amino acids. The CDR3 nucleotides are TGTGCCAGCAGCTTAGCAGGGGGAGGGCCAGGAGAGACCCAGTACTTC. Its protein is CASSLAGGGPGETQYF.

This chain joins TRBV7-6 and TRBJ2-5; D is uncertain. Gene TRBJ2-7 matches the end of the DNA better, so the J call may be wrong. The CDR3 is made up of 13 amino acids. Germline lookup yields CDR1 SGHVS and CDR2 FNYEAQ. CDR3 in amino acids: CASSLNKYYEQYF. The CDR3 DNA is TGTGCCAGCAGCTTGAACAAATACTACGAGCAGTACTTC.

The gene calls are TRBV4-3 and TRBJ1-2; 11 positions agree with TRBD1. V lost 4 bases, J lost 3 bases, and 1 base stayed unmatched. The CDR3 loop spans 14 amino acids. Looked up from germline, CDR1 is LGHNA and CDR2 is YSLEER. The CDR3 protein is CASSRTGGYYGYTF. The CDR3 DNA reads as TGCGCCAGCAGCCGGACAGGGGGCTACTATGGCTACACCTTC.

Only a few counts were recorded for this clonotype. The rearrangement links TRBV20-1 to TRBJ1-2; 9 bases are a match to TRBD1. The CDR3 sequence is 14 residues long. Germline CDR1 is DFQATT and CDR2 is SNEGSKA (reference sequence). With 6 bases clipped from V and 2 bases from J, the junction kept 7 bases outside the gene matches. Here the CDR3 DNA reads TGCAGTGCGGACGAGGGACAGGGAAACTATGGCTACACCTTC. This translates into CSADEGQGNYGYTF.